Listed below are T cell receptor beta chains from one sample, sequenced in a study of cytomegalovirus exposure and HLA in healthy donors. Assay used: immunoSEQ multiplex PCR; TCRdb lists only in-frame clones, some missing. The sample has 90,000 to 100,000 clones, around 74% seen once. What was sequenced was PBMCs. Receptors were obtained from a man aged 40-49 years in good health and CMV-seropositive. Both conserved end residues are part of each CDR3. D genes are given only for firm matches. Clone sizes are given selectively: once, few, many, or a class where the clone is expanded.

J gene: TRBJ1-6
clone size: few
V gene: TRBV5-1
D gene: TRBD1
CDR3 protein: CASSLKGQGDSPLHF

J gene: TRBJ2-1
clone size: .
V gene: TRBV7-3
D gene: .
CDR3 protein: CASSPRPASYNEQFF

J gene: TRBJ1-2
clone size: .
V gene: TRBV27
D gene: .
CDR3 protein: CASRPGREGGYTF

J gene: TRBJ1-2
clone size: few
V gene: TRBV28
D gene: TRBD1
CDR3 protein: CASSPQGGLSLSGYTF

J gene: TRBJ2-6
clone size: .
V gene: TRBV28
D gene: .
CDR3 protein: CASSPVRSSGANVLTF

J gene: TRBJ2-7
clone size: .
V gene: TRBV7-5
D gene: .
CDR3 protein: CARSLACSEQYF

J gene: TRBJ2-7
clone size: .
V gene: TRBV7-9
D gene: .
CDR3 protein: CASSRADYEQYF

J gene: TRBJ1-2
clone size: few
V gene: TRBV12-1
D gene: .
CDR3 protein: CASSFKGQGSNYGYTF

J gene: TRBJ1-1
clone size: .
V gene: TRBV27
D gene: .
CDR3 protein: CASSSGARMNTEAFF

J gene: TRBJ2-7
clone size: .
V gene: TRBV27
D gene: .
CDR3 protein: CASSFLPTGPYEQYF

J gene: TRBJ2-7
clone size: .
V gene: TRBV28
D gene: TRBD2
CDR3 protein: CASSLLAGGYEQYF

J gene: .
clone size: .
V gene: TRBV28
D gene: TRBD1
CDR3 protein: CASSLGTDYEQYF

J gene: TRBJ2-3
clone size: .
V gene: TRBV7-2
D gene: TRBD2
CDR3 protein: CASSDGTSGADTQYF

J gene: .
clone size: .
V gene: TRBV7-6
D gene: .
CDR3 protein: CASSLGGQGGIEQYF

J gene: TRBJ2-7
clone size: few
V gene: TRBV19
D gene: .
CDR3 protein: CASSTPGAHYEQYF

J gene: TRBJ2-1
clone size: .
V gene: TRBV5-6
D gene: .
CDR3 protein: CASSLASLGQFF

J gene: TRBJ1-5
clone size: .
V gene: TRBV2
D gene: .
CDR3 protein: CASRGDSQNQPQHF

J gene: TRBJ2-3
clone size: .
V gene: TRBV7-9
D gene: TRBD1
CDR3 protein: CASSLAGQVTDTQYF

J gene: TRBJ1-5
clone size: .
V gene: TRBV7-2
D gene: .
CDR3 protein: CASSENGLSQPQHF

J gene: TRBJ1-5
clone size: .
V gene: TRBV6-5
D gene: TRBD1
CDR3 protein: CASGTGQGNQPQHF

J gene: TRBJ1-1
clone size: .
V gene: TRBV6-5
D gene: .
CDR3 protein: CASRADTEAFF

J gene: TRBJ2-3
clone size: few
V gene: TRBV5-1
D gene: .
CDR3 protein: CASSLEAVSSTDTQYF

J gene: TRBJ2-2
clone size: .
V gene: TRBV6-6
D gene: .
CDR3 protein: CATGLTGELFF

J gene: TRBJ2-7
clone size: .
V gene: TRBV7-8
D gene: TRBD2
CDR3 protein: CASIRDSEVTSGRWEQYF

J gene: TRBJ1-3
clone size: .
V gene: TRBV19
D gene: .
CDR3 protein: CASSTSGAGNTIYF

J gene: TRBJ1-2
clone size: once
V gene: TRBV27
D gene: TRBD1
CDR3 protein: CASSATQGTYGYTF

J gene: TRBJ1-1
clone size: .
V gene: TRBV19
D gene: TRBD1
CDR3 protein: CASSILGTGGMNTEAFF

J gene: TRBJ1-1
clone size: few
V gene: TRBV6-5
D gene: .
CDR3 protein: CASSAGASTEAFF

J gene: TRBJ2-3
clone size: .
V gene: TRBV29-1
D gene: TRBD2
CDR3 protein: CSVEGAGGPDTQYF

J gene: TRBJ1-6
clone size: .
V gene: TRBV28
D gene: TRBD1
CDR3 protein: CASRGQGGTSPLHF

J gene: TRBJ2-5
clone size: .
V gene: TRBV6-5
D gene: TRBD2
CDR3 protein: CASSTQLAGGFTQYF

J gene: TRBJ1-2
clone size: .
V gene: TRBV7-2
D gene: .
CDR3 protein: CASSLARTDTYGYTF

J gene: TRBJ2-5
clone size: .
V gene: TRBV14
D gene: .
CDR3 protein: CASSQFQGLSGETQYF

J gene: TRBJ2-7
clone size: few
V gene: TRBV7-3
D gene: TRBD2
CDR3 protein: CASSLMGGGAYEQYF

J gene: TRBJ2-3
clone size: .
V gene: TRBV10-2
D gene: .
CDR3 protein: CASSASSEVDTQYF

J gene: TRBJ1-2
clone size: .
V gene: TRBV19
D gene: TRBD1
CDR3 protein: CASSMLQGRLANYGYTF

J gene: TRBJ1-5
clone size: .
V gene: TRBV7-2
D gene: TRBD1
CDR3 protein: CASSWTGYDQPQHF

J gene: TRBJ1-5
clone size: .
V gene: TRBV19
D gene: .
CDR3 protein: CASSIGAGNQPQHF

J gene: TRBJ1-1
clone size: .
V gene: TRBV27
D gene: TRBD1
CDR3 protein: CASSLTGGLNTEAFF

J gene: TRBJ2-1
clone size: .
V gene: TRBV29-1
D gene: .
CDR3 protein: CSVGHTSSYNEQFF

J gene: TRBJ2-7
clone size: once
V gene: TRBV13
D gene: TRBD1
CDR3 protein: CASSHPDRGYEQYF

J gene: TRBJ2-3
clone size: .
V gene: TRBV7-2
D gene: .
CDR3 protein: CASSATGSTDTQYF

J gene: .
clone size: .
V gene: TRBV6-5
D gene: TRBD2
CDR3 protein: CASSYTLAGGPYEQYF

J gene: TRBJ2-4
clone size: few
V gene: TRBV6-1
D gene: TRBD1
CDR3 protein: CASSWGQGIDIQYF

J gene: TRBJ2-1
clone size: .
V gene: TRBV29-1
D gene: TRBD2
CDR3 protein: CSVEDREGEYNEQFF

J gene: TRBJ2-7
clone size: few
V gene: TRBV7-2
D gene: TRBD1
CDR3 protein: CASSSPTGGLYEQYF

J gene: TRBJ2-3
clone size: few
V gene: TRBV6-1
D gene: TRBD2
CDR3 protein: CASSERGGTDTQYF

J gene: TRBJ1-2
clone size: .
V gene: TRBV28
D gene: .
CDR3 protein: CASSLEPNYGYTF

J gene: TRBJ2-3
clone size: .
V gene: TRBV7-9
D gene: .
CDR3 protein: CASSLGRSDTQYF

J gene: TRBJ2-3
clone size: .
V gene: TRBV29-1
D gene: .
CDR3 protein: CSVQGIADTQYF

J gene: TRBJ2-7
clone size: few
V gene: TRBV5-1
D gene: TRBD1
CDR3 protein: CASSRGQGEEQYF

J gene: TRBJ2-7
clone size: .
V gene: TRBV28
D gene: .
CDR3 protein: CASSSPPLRTEQYF

J gene: TRBJ2-3
clone size: once
V gene: TRBV21-1
D gene: .
CDR3 protein: CASSNQPVQGGADTQYF

J gene: TRBJ1-2
clone size: .
V gene: TRBV4-3
D gene: .
CDR3 protein: CASSQDRTGRYGYTF

J gene: TRBJ1-2
clone size: once
V gene: TRBV6-6
D gene: .
CDR3 protein: CASSPRDHYGYTF

J gene: TRBJ1-5
clone size: .
V gene: TRBV14
D gene: .
CDR3 protein: CASSQVADNSNQPQHF

J gene: TRBJ2-1
clone size: .
V gene: TRBV7-2
D gene: .
CDR3 protein: CASSLGSLNEQFF